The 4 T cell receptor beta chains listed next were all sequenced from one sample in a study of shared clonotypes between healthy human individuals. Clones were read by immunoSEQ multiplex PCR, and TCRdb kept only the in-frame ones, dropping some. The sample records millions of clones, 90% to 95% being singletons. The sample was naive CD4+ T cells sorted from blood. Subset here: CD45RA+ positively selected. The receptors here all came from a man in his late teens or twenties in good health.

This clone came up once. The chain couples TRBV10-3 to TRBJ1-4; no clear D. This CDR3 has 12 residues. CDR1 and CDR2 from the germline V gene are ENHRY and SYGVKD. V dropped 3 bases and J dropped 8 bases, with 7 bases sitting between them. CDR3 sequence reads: CAISDHQEKLFF. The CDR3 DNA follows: TGTGCCATCAGTGACCACCAGGAAAAACTGTTTTTT.

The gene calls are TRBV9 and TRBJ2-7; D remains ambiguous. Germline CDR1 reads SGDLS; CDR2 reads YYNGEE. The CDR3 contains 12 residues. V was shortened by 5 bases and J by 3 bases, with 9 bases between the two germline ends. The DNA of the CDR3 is TGTGCCAGCAGTAATACAGTCTACGAGCAGTACTTC. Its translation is CASSNTVYEQYF.

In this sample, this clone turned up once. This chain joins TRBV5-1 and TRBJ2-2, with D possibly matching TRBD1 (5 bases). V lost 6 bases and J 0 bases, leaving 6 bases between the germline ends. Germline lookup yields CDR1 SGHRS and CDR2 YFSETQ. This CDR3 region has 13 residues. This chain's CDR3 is CASTDTNTGELFF. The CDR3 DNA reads TGCGCCAGCACGGACACGAACACCGGGGAGCTGTTTTTT. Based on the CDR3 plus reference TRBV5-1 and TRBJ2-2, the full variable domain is KAGVTQTPRYLIKTRGQQVTLSCSPISGHRSVSWYQQTPGQGLQFLFEYFSETQRNKGNFPGRFSGRQFSNSRSEMNVSTLELGDSALYLCASTDTNTGELFFGEGSRLTVL.

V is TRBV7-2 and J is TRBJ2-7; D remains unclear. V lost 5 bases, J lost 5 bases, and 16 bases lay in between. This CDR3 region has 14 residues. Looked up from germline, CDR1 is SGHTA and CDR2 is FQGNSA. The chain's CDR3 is CASSPRPEPNEQYF. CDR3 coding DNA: TGTGCCAGCAGCCCCCGACCTGAACCGAACGAGCAGTACTTC.